Below, 29 T cell receptor beta chains from the same sample are listed, as sequenced in a study of T-cell memory formation after mild COVID-19 (dated by TCRdb to 2020 to 2023). Receptor amplification or capture employed 5' RACE. The listed sequencing device is Illumina NovaSeq 6000. Through fastp at Q25 and MiXCR, TCRdb rebuilt clones from the public reads, retaining in-frame beta chains. CDR3 protein duplicates are merged, each entry listing the most common genes and DNA. Counted in this sample were 450,000 to 650,000 distinct CDR3 sequences; around 17% of them appeared once. Clones ranked in the top ten supply approximately 12% of the sample. Sequences were obtained from PBMCs or a T cell subset sorted from them (not recorded which). The receptors come from an adult woman who had mild COVID-19 (a few samples of this study predate the infection). The sample titles of this study are shuffled in the database, so cell type and time point are left out; the donor was told from shared clones.

The chain combines TRBV24-1 with TRBJ1-5, with D uncertain. Trimming shortened V by 5 bases and J by 4 bases, and 14 bases separated the two germline ends. Germline lookup yields CDR1 KGHDR and CDR2 SFDVKD. The CDR3 covers 15 residues. The CDR3 coding sequence is TGTGCCACCAGTGCCCCCTCAACATCGAATCAGCCCCAGCATTTT. Residues: CATSAPSTSNQPQHF.

The chain is built from TRBV10-3 and TRBJ2-3; D perhaps matches TRBD2 (5 bases). Trimming stripped 2 bases from V and 5 bases from J, with 8 bases between. Germline V CDR1 and CDR2: ENHRY, SYGVKD. The CDR3 contains 13 residues. CDR3 protein: CAISEGRGDTQYF. The CDR3 DNA sequence: TGTGCCATCAGTGAGGGCCGGGGAGATACGCAGTATTTT.

The chain uses TRBV7-2 and TRBJ1-1, with 8 bases lining up with TRBD1. In germline, CDR1 is SGHTA, CDR2 FQGNSA. CDR3 length equals 13 residues. The CDR3 protein is CVRSPGGATEAFF. CDR3 sequence (DNA): TGTGTGCGCAGCCCAGGGGGCGCGACTGAAGCTTTCTTT.

V gene TRBV7-2 combines with J gene TRBJ1-2, with D possibly matching TRBD1 (5 bases). This CDR3 is built from 12 residues. V was trimmed by 3 bases and J by 6 bases, leaving 8 bases between them. Germline-derived CDR1 and CDR2 are SGHTA and FQGNSA. The CDR3 DNA reads TGTGCCAGCAGCTTCCAGGGCCATGGCTACACCTTC. Amino acid sequence: CASSFQGHGYTF. Full variable domain (rest looked up from reference TRBV7-2 and TRBJ1-2): GAGVSQSPSNKVTEKGKDVELRCDPISGHTALYWYRQSLGQGLEFLIYFQGNSAPDKSGLPSDRFSAERTGGSVSTLTIQRTQQEDSAVYLCASSFQGHGYTFGSGTRLTVV.

This clonotype was seen more than once but under ten times. The chain uses TRBV11-3 and TRBJ2-1; TRBD2 aligns across 9 bases. Germline trimming cut 0 bases from V and 3 bases from J; bases unmatched to any gene: 6. CDR1 and CDR2 (germline): SGHNT, YENEEA. The CDR3 is made up of 17 amino acids. CDR3 sequence reads: CASSLEPGLAVYNEQFF. The CDR3 DNA reads TGTGCCAGCAGCTTAGAACCGGGACTAGCAGTCTACAATGAGCAGTTCTTC.

The gene calls are TRBV6-5 and TRBJ1-6; D is undetermined. V was cut by 6 bases and J by 8 bases, with 11 bases left in between. This CDR3 has 13 amino acids. Germline CDR1 and CDR2: MNHEY and SVGAGI. CDR3 sequence reads: CASRIRHDSPLHF. CDR3 nucleotide sequence: TGTGCCAGCAGAATAAGACATGATTCACCCCTCCACTTT.

This clonotype was detected a few times. The chain joins TRBV9 to TRBJ1-6, with D uncertain. This CDR3 is built from 12 residues. Germline CDR1 is SGDLS and CDR2 is YYNGEE. The V gene lost 1 base and the J gene lost 10 bases, with 6 bases spanning the gap. CDR3 bases: TGTGCCAGCAGCGTATTCGGGTCACCCCTCCACTTT. Its translation: CASSVFGSPLHF.

The V gene is TRBV20-1, the J gene TRBJ2-7; 9 positions agree with TRBD1. This CDR3 comprises 17 residues. In germline, CDR1 is DFQATT, CDR2 SNEGSKA (reference sequence). V dropped 7 bases and J dropped 0; count of bases not matched to a gene: 16. Here the CDR3 reads CSVKAGTGITSSYEQYF. The CDR3 DNA is TGCAGTGTTAAAGCCGGGACAGGGATAACCAGCTCCTACGAGCAGTACTTC.

The J gene is TRBJ2-1, the V gene TRBV7-8, with 7 positions matching TRBD2. CDR1 is SGHVS and CDR2 is FQNEAQ in the germline V gene. CDR3 length: 17 residues. The junction had 7 bases not matched to a gene; V was cut back by 0 bases and J by 2 bases. The CDR3 protein is CASSLASGGTTYNEQFF. In nucleotides, the CDR3 is TGTGCCAGCAGCTTAGCCTCCGGCGGGACTACCTACAATGAGCAGTTCTTC. The whole variable domain, remainder taken from reference TRBV7-8 and TRBJ2-1, is GAGVSQSPRYKVAKRGQDVALRCDPISGHVSLFWYQQALGQGPEFLTYFQNEAQLDKSGLPSDRFFAERPEGSVSTLKIQRTQQEDSAVYLCASSLASGGTTYNEQFFGPGTRLTVL.

V gene TRBV5-6 combines with J gene TRBJ2-3; 11 bases agree with TRBD2. Germline assignment: CDR1 SGHDT and CDR2 YYEEEE. The V segment lost 4 bases and the J segment 2 bases; nucleotides outside the gene matches: 6. The CDR3 extends over 16 amino acids. The CDR3 region is CASSPGLAEHTDTQYF. The CDR3 DNA reads as TGTGCCAGCAGCCCGGGACTAGCGGAGCACACAGATACGCAGTATTTT.

The genes are TRBV12-3 or TRBV12-4 and TRBJ2-5; D is perhaps TRBD1 or TRBD2 (5 bases each). V dropped 2 bases and J dropped 4 bases, with 23 bases sitting between them. The length of the CDR3 is 18 residues. This CDR3 reads CASSLTFPTPIGGETQYF. CDR3 DNA: TGTGCCAGCAGTTTAACCTTCCCGACCCCCATTGGGGGAGAGACCCAGTACTTC.

The V and J genes are TRBV5-1 and TRBJ2-7, with TRBD1 matching over 10 bases. Germline trimming cut 2 bases from V and 2 bases from J; bases unmatched to any gene: 16. There are 19 residues in the CDR3. The germline CDR1 and CDR2 sequences are SGHRS and YFSETQ. The CDR3 DNA follows: TGCGCCAGCAGCTTCCGGGGGACAGGGGCCACCTGGGGTCCCTACGAGCAGTACTTC. Translated: CASSFRGTGATWGPYEQYF. Using reference TRBV5-1 and TRBJ2-7 for the parts outside the CDR3, the full variable domain is KAGVTQTPRYLIKTRGQQVTLSCSPISGHRSVSWYQQTPGQGLQFLFEYFSETQRNKGNFPGRFSGRQFSNSRSEMNVSTLELGDSALYLCASSFRGTGATWGPYEQYFGPGTRLTVT.

The chain links TRBV24-1 to TRBJ2-6, with 7 positions matching TRBD1. The trim removed 7 bases at V and 0 bases at J, leaving 5 bases unmatched. The CDR3 runs 16 residues. The germline V gene has CDR1 KGHDR and CDR2 SFDVKD. Here the CDR3 DNA reads TGTGCCACCAGCCACAGGGGCAGCTCTGGGGCCAACGTCCTGACTTTC. Amino acid sequence: CATSHRGSSGANVLTF.

CDR3 nucleotide sequence: TGTCACCTTGCAACAAGCCCGGGAGATATCGGGAGTTGTCCCAAGGAGACCCAGTACTTC. Amino acid sequence: CHLATSPGDIGSCPKETQYF. V and J are TRBV6-2 or TRBV6-3 and TRBJ2-5; tentatively, D is TRBD2 (6 bases). The CDR3 contains 20 residues. CDR1 is MNHEY, CDR2 SVGEGT, per germline.

The chain employs TRBV20-1 and TRBJ1-2; 7 nucleotides line up with TRBD1. V was pared by 7 bases and J by 8 bases, with 10 bases of the junction left unmatched. Germline CDR1 DFQATT, CDR2 SNEGSKA (reference sequence). This CDR3 has 12 amino acids. CDR3 loop: CSGTGSGAGYTF. CDR3 coding DNA: TGCAGTGGGACAGGATCTGGGGCGGGCTACACCTTC.

This chain uses TRBV5-1 with TRBJ2-5, with 7 bases lining up with TRBD1. In germline, CDR1 is SGHRS, CDR2 YFSETQ. V dropped 4 bases and J dropped 5; count of bases not matched to a gene: 5. The CDR3 sequence is 13 residues long. DNA for the CDR3: TGCGCCAGCAGCCCGACAGGGACGGAGACCCAGTACTTC. This sequence encodes CASSPTGTETQYF.

This sequence joins TRBV5-1 and TRBJ2-7, with 9 bases fitting TRBD2. The germline CDR1 and CDR2 sequences are SGHRS and YFSETQ. The CDR3 length is 15 residues. V shed 7 bases and J 5 bases; nucleotides not matched to a gene: 13. Written as DNA, the CDR3 is TGCGCCAGCCTCGACGTAGCGGGGGTGAAAAACGAGCAGTACTTC. Residues: CASLDVAGVKNEQYF.

The chain has TRBV27 and TRBJ1-1; perhaps TRBD1 as D (5 bases). CDR1 is MNHEY and CDR2 is SMNVEV in the germline V gene (reference sequence). The CDR3 contains 12 residues. The V end lost 8 bases, the J end lost 5 bases, and 12 bases lay between the germline ends. The CDR3 sequence is CASRAWGTEAFF. The DNA for the CDR3 is TGTGCCAGCCGAGCTTGGGGGACTGAAGCTTTCTTT.

On this clonotype itself: One end of the junction does not line up with germline, which may come from a read error. The chain recombines TRBV7-9 with TRBJ2-6, with D maybe TRBD2 (7 bases). Germline loops: CDR1 SEHNR, CDR2 FQNEAQ (reference sequence). This CDR3 is 19 amino acids long. In DNA form, the CDR3 reads TGTGCCAGCAGCTCCCAGGGGCGGGGGCACCGATCTGTGGCCAACGTCCTGACTTTC. Protein sequence: CASSSQGRGHRSVANVLTF.

The DNA for the CDR3 is TGCGCCAGCAGCCAAGACCTAGATCGAGAAGCTTTCTTT. Its protein is CASSQDLDREAFF. This chain uses TRBV4-1 with TRBJ1-1; D remains ambiguous. The germline gives CDR1 MGHRA, CDR2 YSYEKL. This CDR3 region has 13 residues. Trimming took 0 bases from V and 8 from J, leaving 10 bases between them.

This clonotype has a count of ten or more. The chain combines TRBV20-1 with TRBJ2-3, with 7 bases fitting TRBD2. V shed 5 bases and J 1 base; nucleotides not matched to a gene: 9. Germline lookup yields CDR1 DFQATT and CDR2 SNEGSKA (reference sequence). The CDR3 is 15 amino acids. The CDR3 bases are TGCAGTGCTTTTTCGGGAGGTTTAGGCACAGATACGCAGTATTTT. Its translation: CSAFSGGLGTDTQYF.

This clonotype has more than one count but fewer than ten. This chain links TRBV7-9 with TRBJ1-4, with 7 bases that match TRBD1. Per germline, CDR1 SEHNR and CDR2 FQNEAQ (reference sequence). The length of the CDR3 is 15 residues. J was trimmed by 4 bases and V by 4 bases; bases with no gene match: 6. The CDR3 bases are TGTGCCAGCAGCTCGAGGGGGCACAGTAATGAAAAACTGTTTTTT. Translation gives CASSSRGHSNEKLFF.

This clonotype turned up a few times. The genes are TRBV6-1 and TRBJ2-7; perhaps TRBD1 as D (6 bases). This CDR3 is built from 12 residues. CDR1 is MNHNS, CDR2 SASEGT, per germline. Trimming took 9 bases from V and 3 from J, leaving 12 bases between them. As DNA, the CDR3 is TGTGCCAGTGCGACAGGAGGCTACGAGCAGTACTTC. Translation gives CASATGGYEQYF.

This clonotype was recorded at least ten times. At one end, the junction sequence differs from germline, possibly due to a read error. The chain recombines TRBV5-1 with TRBJ2-5; D gene unclear. In germline, CDR1 is SGHRS, CDR2 YFSETQ. CDR3 length equals 12 residues. The CDR3 loop is CASSFSQETQYF. CDR3 bases: TGTGCCAGCAGTTTCTCCCAAGAGACCCAGTACTTC.

This chain joins TRBV15 and TRBJ1-4; unclear D gene. CDR3 size: 17 residues. Trimming stripped 2 bases from V and 10 bases from J, with 23 bases between. Germline V lookup: CDR1 LNHNV, CDR2 YYDKDF (reference sequence). The CDR3 here is CATSRKNRAPSGIKLFF. DNA for the CDR3: TGTGCCACCAGCAGAAAAAACCGGGCCCCAAGCGGGATAAAACTGTTTTTT.

The chain links TRBV7-8 to TRBJ2-7, with a tentative D call TRBD1 (5 bases). The length of the CDR3 is 15 residues. Trimming removed 2 bases from V and 2 bases from J, with 13 bases in between. Germline loops: CDR1 SGHVS, CDR2 FQNEAQ. CDR3 nucleotides: TGTGCCAGCAGCTTAAGGCGGACATCTACCTACGAGCAGTACTTC. Its translation: CASSLRRTSTYEQYF.

This sequence joins TRBV29-1 and TRBJ2-3; either TRBD1 or TRBD2 may supply D (6 bases each). This CDR3 has 12 residues. The V and J ends lost 4 bases and 6 bases respectively, with 11 bases between them. In germline, CDR1 is SQVTM, CDR2 ANQGSEA. DNA of the CDR3: TGCAGCGTTGGGGGGGCTAGGGATACGCAGTATTTT. It yields the protein CSVGGARDTQYF.

This clonotype was detected ten times or more. V and J are TRBV5-1 and TRBJ2-7; 14 nucleotides line up with TRBD2. The CDR3 has 21 amino acids. The trim removed 0 bases at V and 0 bases at J, leaving 14 bases unmatched. Germline V gene sequence: CDR1 SGHRS, CDR2 YFSETQ. CDR3 nucleotide sequence: TGCGCCAGCAGCTTGGGAGGGGGACTAGCGGGAGCAACACACAGCTCCTACGAGCAGTACTTC. Translation gives CASSLGGGLAGATHSSYEQYF.

J is TRBJ2-2 and V is TRBV10-3; 16 bases are shared with TRBD2. Trimming cost V 7 bases and J 5 bases; bases outside gene matches: 4. The CDR3 has 16 amino acids. Germline-derived CDR1 and CDR2 are ENHRY and SYGVKD. For the CDR3, the DNA is TGTGCCATCAACGAGGGACTAGCGGGGGGGACCGGGGAGCTGTTTTTT. Translating gives CAINEGLAGGTGELFF.